This is a list of T cell receptor beta chains from one sample in a study of CD8 T cells in Susac syndrome. TCRdb redid the calling of the immunoSEQ multiplex PCR reads with MiXCR, one entry per CDR3 protein. The table has under 200,000 distinct CDR3 sequences, roughly 96% seen once. Sequenced material: CD8+ T cells from PBMCs. The receptors come from a human donor with multiple sclerosis. Each CDR3 is given with its conserved first and last residue. D genes are given only for firm matches. Rows give clone size only sometimes, using once, few, many, or a class for an expanded clone.

j_call	d_call	clone_size	v_call	cdr3_nt	cdr3_aa
TRBJ2-7	.	.	TRBV15	TGTGCCACCAGTTTGGGCAGGACCTACGAGCAGTACTTC	CATSLGRTYEQYF
TRBJ2-5	.	.	TRBV9	TGTGCCAGCAGCGTAGCCAGTCTAGGCCAAGAGACCCAGTACTTC	CASSVASLGQETQYF
TRBJ2-5	.	.	TRBV4-1	TGCGCCAGCAGCCAAGCGGTCGGACGCAGGGAGACCCAGTACTTC	CASSQAVGRRETQYF
TRBJ1-2	.	.	TRBV13	TGTGCCAGCAGCTCCCACGAGTCAGGCTCCTATGGCTACACCTTC	CASSSHESGSYGYTF
TRBJ2-2	TRBD2	.	TRBV20-1	TGCAGTGCTTCACTAGCGCCGAACACCGGGGAGCTGTTTTTT	CSASLAPNTGELFF
TRBJ2-1	TRBD2	.	TRBV5-1	TGCGCCAGCAGCTCGGGAGGTGGTCCGTTCTTC	CASSSGGGPFF
TRBJ2-1	TRBD2	.	TRBV12-3/TRBV12-4	TGTGCCAGCAGCCCAGGGACTAGCGGGACTCAGTTGCGGTATGAGCAGTTCTTC	CASSPGTSGTQLRYEQFF
TRBJ2-7	TRBD2	once	TRBV25-1	TGTGCCAGCAGTGAATACGTGGGGCGAGCGGCGGGAGTTGGCGAGCAGTACTTC	CASSEYVGRAAGVGEQYF
TRBJ2-7	TRBD2	.	TRBV4-1	TGCGCCAGCAGCCACCCGTGGACTAGCCGCCAAACCTACGAGCAGTACTTC	CASSHPWTSRQTYEQYF
TRBJ2-1	.	.	TRBV2	TGTGCCATTCAGGGGCGGGCCTACAATGAGCAGTTCTTC	CAIQGRAYNEQFF
TRBJ1-5	.	.	TRBV11-1	TGTGCCAGCAGCTTACCGTGGAATCAGCCCCAGCATTTT	CASSLPWNQPQHF
TRBJ2-2	TRBD2	.	TRBV20-1	TGCAGTGCTAGGGACCCGGGAGGCGGCGGGGAGCTGTTTTTT	CSARDPGGGGELFF
TRBJ2-1	TRBD2	.	TRBV9	TGTGCCAGCAGCGATAGCGGGACCGACAATGAGCAGTTCTTC	CASSDSGTDNEQFF
TRBJ2-7	.	.	TRBV15	TGTGCCACCAGCAGAGAATCGGGGTACGAGCAGTACTTC	CATSRESGYEQYF
TRBJ1-4	.	.	TRBV9	TGTGCCAGCAGCGTAGGAGAAAAACTGTTTTTT	CASSVGEKLFF
TRBJ2-7	TRBD2	few	TRBV3-1	TGTGCCAGCAGCCCGGGACTAGCGGGTTACGAGCAGTACTTC	CASSPGLAGYEQYF
TRBJ1-2	.	.	TRBV28	TGTGCCAGCAGTCTCCCAGGGTACTATGGCTACACCTTC	CASSLPGYYGYTF
TRBJ2-3	.	.	TRBV7-9	TGTGCCAGCAGCGTGACACTAAGTCCAGATACGCAGTATTTT	CASSVTLSPDTQYF
TRBJ2-7	.	.	TRBV5-7	TGTGCCAGCAGCTCCCCGACACTCCCTTTCGAGCAGTACTTC	CASSSPTLPFEQYF
TRBJ1-1	.	.	TRBV6-5	TGTGCCAGCAGTTACGGGGCAGATTTGAACACTGAAGCTTTCTTT	CASSYGADLNTEAFF
TRBJ1-2	.	.	TRBV7-8	TGTGCCAGCAGCTTAGCTAGCGGGGTGGGGTATGGCTACACCTTC	CASSLASGVGYGYTF
TRBJ2-3	TRBD2	once	TRBV12-5	TGTGCTAGTGGTTTGGGCGGGGGGGCCGAGGATACGCAGTATTTT	CASGLGGGAEDTQYF
TRBJ2-1	.	.	TRBV30	TGTGCCTGGAGTCCCGATGACCCATACAATGAGCAGTTCTTC	CAWSPDDPYNEQFF
TRBJ1-2	.	.	TRBV20-1	TGCAGTGCTAGACCCGACAGCCCTGTGGGCTACACCTTC	CSARPDSPVGYTF
TRBJ2-1	TRBD2	.	TRBV6-5	TGTGCCAGCAGTTACTCGATGTGGGGACTAGACAATGAGCAGTTCTTC	CASSYSMWGLDNEQFF
TRBJ1-2	.	.	TRBV7-9	TGTGCCAGCACCCCTATTGAACGTTCCGCGGGCTACACCTTC	CASTPIERSAGYTF
TRBJ2-7	.	.	TRBV7-9	TGTGCCAGCAGCTTAGGGTTTGGGCAATCATCCTACGAGCAGTACTTC	CASSLGFGQSSYEQYF
TRBJ2-3	.	.	TRBV20-1	TGCAGTGCTAGGGGGAGCGACACCCCCGTAGATACGCAGTATTTT	CSARGSDTPVDTQYF
TRBJ2-7	.	.	TRBV5-1	TGCGCCAGCAGCTTTTCATTGGACAGTTACGAGCAGTACTTC	CASSFSLDSYEQYF
TRBJ2-1	TRBD2	.	TRBV24-1	TGTGCCACCAGTGATCCCCTAGCGGGGGCTGGTGAGCAGTTCTTC	CATSDPLAGAGEQFF
TRBJ2-7	.	.	TRBV9	TGTGCCAGCAGCGGGGGTGGGTCCCCTCTCAGCGAGCAGTACTTC	CASSGGGSPLSEQYF
TRBJ2-7	TRBD2	.	TRBV20-1	TGCAGTGCATTAAAGCGGGAGGGCCGATACGAGCAGTACTTC	CSALKREGRYEQYF
TRBJ2-1	.	.	TRBV27	TGTGCCAGCAGTTTAGCCTGGACGATGCGAAATGAGCAGTTCTTC	CASSLAWTMRNEQFF
TRBJ2-3	TRBD2	.	TRBV6-5	TGTGCCAGCAGTTCCTGGACTAGCGGGGGGGAAGATACGCAGTATTTT	CASSSWTSGGEDTQYF
TRBJ1-2	.	.	TRBV2	TGTGCCAGCAGCGGGGGACTTGTTGGGAGCGGCTACACCTTC	CASSGGLVGSGYTF
TRBJ2-7	TRBD2	.	TRBV7-2	TGTGCCAGCAGCATCCGGACTAGCGAGCAGTACTTC	CASSIRTSEQYF
TRBJ2-7	.	.	TRBV7-9	TGTGCCAGCAGCACTCCGGGACTTTATGACGAGCAGTACTTC	CASSTPGLYDEQYF
TRBJ2-5	.	.	TRBV9	TGTGCCAGCAATAATGGGCGGAACCAAGAGACCCAGTACTTC	CASNNGRNQETQYF
TRBJ1-2	.	.	TRBV6-2/TRBV6-3	TGTGCCAGCAGTTTTTGGAGCGCCTACGAAGGCTACACCTTC	CASSFWSAYEGYTF
TRBJ2-7	TRBD1	once	TRBV7-9	TGTGCCAGTCGGGACAGGCGCGAGGAGCAGTACTTC	CASRDRREEQYF
TRBJ1-5	.	.	TRBV7-2	TGTGCCAGCAGTCTACGTGAGGGGGGCAATCAGCCCCAGCATTTT	CASSLREGGNQPQHF